The text below deals with one T cell receptor beta chain. The sample is drawn from a study of blood T cell repertoires in COVID-19. Study summary: There were acute and convalescent COVID-19 samples, and they came from the United States, Italy and Spain. From T cells, B-cell-depleted T cells, or PBMCs came the material, which was cDNA or gDNA.

V lost 1 base to trimming and J lost 9 bases; unmatched junction nucleotides: 5. This CDR3 is 15 amino acids long. Germline V gives CDR1 GTSNPN, CDR2 SVGIG (reference sequence). This table comes from immunoSEQ multiplex PCR, and its TCRdb copy is limited to in-frame clones, with some not included. The sample yields tens of thousands of clones, around nine tenths seen once. V is TRBV30 and J is TRBJ2-1, with 14 bases matching TRBD2. The sample was peripheral blood. This TCR was recovered from a man aged 30-40 years with acute or convalescent COVID-19. In DNA, the CDR3 is TGTGCCTGGAGTGCGGGACTAGCGGGAGTGAGTGAGCAGTTCTTC. Amino acid sequence: CAWSAGLAGVSEQFF.